This T cell receptor beta chain originates from a study of cytomegalovirus exposure and HLA in healthy donors. PCR used 60 Vbeta primers and 13 Jbeta primers. Produced via immunoSEQ multiplex PCR; TCRdb's table is partial and in-frame only. The table has around 130,000 clones, about 76% seen once. The germline V gene has CDR1 MNHEY and CDR2 SMNVEV (reference sequence). V gave up 3 bases and J gave up 8 bases, with 17 bases separating them. This CDR3 spans 16 amino acids. In this sample, this clone turned up once. This chain links TRBV27 with TRBJ1-6; a weak D match, TRBD1 (6 bases). The sequenced material came from PBMCs. The sequence came from a man aged 35 to 55 in good health and CMV-seropositive. CDR3 in DNA: TGTGCCAGCAGTTTTCTCTCAAACCCAGGGGATTCACCCCTCCACTTT. Its protein product is CASSFLSNPGDSPLHF.